This passage covers 6 T cell receptor beta chains from one sample sequenced in a study of control samples from healthy donors and cancer patients. Using immunoSEQ multiplex PCR, the repertoire was profiled, and TCRdb retains in-frame clones only, with some absent. The sample lists approximately 150,000 clones; around 94% were seen once. The source material was PBMCs. These receptors came from a man in his sixties with colorectal cancer.

DNA of the CDR3: TGTGCCAGCAGCGTAGGCGTGACAGAAGAGACCCAGTACTTC. Its protein is CASSVGVTEETQYF. The rearrangement joins TRBV9 to TRBJ2-5; D may be TRBD1 (5 bases). CDR3 size: 14 residues. Germline lookup yields CDR1 SGDLS and CDR2 YYNGEE. V lost 0 bases, J lost 3 bases, and 9 bases lay in between. The full variable domain, completed using reference TRBV9 and TRBJ2-5, is DSGVTQTPKHLITATGQRVTLRCSPRSGDLSVYWYQQSLDQGLQFLIQYYNGEERAKGNILERFSAQQFPDLHSELNLSSLELGDSALYFCASSVGVTEETQYFGPGTRLLVL.

This chain links TRBV19 with TRBJ2-7; 7 bases line up with TRBD1. J lost 0 bases, V lost 4 bases, and 3 bases had no gene match. The CDR3 extends over 14 amino acids. Germline V gene sequence: CDR1 LNHDA, CDR2 SQIVND (reference sequence). The CDR3 loop is CASSTRQGSYEQYF. The CDR3 DNA is TGTGCCAGTAGTACCCGACAGGGCTCCTACGAGCAGTACTTC.

The chain joins TRBV19 to TRBJ1-2; 10 nucleotides match TRBD1. The CDR3 is 15 amino acids. Germline values: CDR1 LNHDA, CDR2 SQIVND (reference sequence). J was trimmed by 4 bases and V by 8 bases; bases with no gene match: 10. CDR3 in DNA: TGTGCCAGTGGGGACAGGGGCGTCCGGGGCTATGGCTACACCTTC. Translation gives CASGDRGVRGYGYTF.

The chain recombines TRBV7-2 with TRBJ2-3, with 7 positions matching TRBD2. This CDR3 region has 16 residues. Germline V gives CDR1 SGHTA, CDR2 FQGNSA. The J segment lost 1 base and the V segment lost 2 bases, leaving 6 bases of the junction unmatched. Written as DNA, the CDR3 is TGTGCCAGCAGCTTACAGGTGGGGGGGGGCACAGATACGCAGTATTTT. Its protein is CASSLQVGGGTDTQYF.

The genes are TRBV6-6 and TRBJ2-7, with TRBD2 matching over 13 bases. Germline V CDR1 and CDR2: MNHNY, SVGAGI (reference sequence). The CDR3 is 16 residues long. The V and J ends lost 6 bases and 2 bases, in that order; junction bases with no gene match: 7. The CDR3, as DNA: TGTGCCAGCAGCCGAACTAGCGGGGGGGAAGCCTACGAGCAGTACTTC. This translates into CASSRTSGGEAYEQYF.

The CDR3 bases are TGTGCCAGCAGCTCCCTCCCCCCTCTAGCGGGGGGCTACAATGAGCAGTTCTTC. Protein: CASSSLPPLAGGYNEQFF. The chain uses TRBV7-9 and TRBJ2-1; 11 positions match TRBD2. The CDR3 length is 18 residues. With V trimmed by 4 bases and J by 3 bases, 11 bases remained unmatched. Germline CDR1 and CDR2: SEHNR and FQNEAQ (reference sequence). The variable domain in full, with the rest retrieved from reference TRBV7-9 and TRBJ2-1, is DTGVSQNPRHKITKRGQNVTFRCDPISEHNRLYWYRQTLGQGPEFLTYFQNEAQLEKSRLLSDRFSAERPKGSFSTLEIQRTEQGDSAMYLCASSSLPPLAGGYNEQFFGPGTRLTVL.